This T cell receptor (beta chain) was retrieved from a study of T cell clones after liver transplantation. Study at large: Samples came from ITN030ST, which attempted immunosuppression withdrawal within 2 years of liver transplantation. A pre-transplant mixed lymphocyte reaction with TCRbeta sequencing defined graft-donor-reactive clones followed in post-transplant blood. At least one year of complete immunosuppression withdrawal without enzymes over twice normal defined tolerance.

Libraries were prepared by immunoSEQ multiplex PCR; TCRdb keeps only in-frame clonotypes and omits some of them. The table includes 65,000 to 80,000 clones, roughly 80% detected once. This CDR3 comprises 15 residues. From germline, CDR1 is KGHSH and CDR2 LQKENI. V lost 8 bases and J 0 bases, leaving 14 bases between the germline ends. Here the sequenced sample was CD4+ T cells from blood, taken before liver transplant. The receptor was isolated from a human donor who received a liver transplant. The gene calls are TRBV18 and TRBJ1-3; D may be TRBD1 (6 bases). CDR3 sequence: CASTDSTNSGNTIYF. The CDR3 DNA follows: TGTGCCAGCACGGACAGCACAAACTCTGGAAACACCATATATTTT.